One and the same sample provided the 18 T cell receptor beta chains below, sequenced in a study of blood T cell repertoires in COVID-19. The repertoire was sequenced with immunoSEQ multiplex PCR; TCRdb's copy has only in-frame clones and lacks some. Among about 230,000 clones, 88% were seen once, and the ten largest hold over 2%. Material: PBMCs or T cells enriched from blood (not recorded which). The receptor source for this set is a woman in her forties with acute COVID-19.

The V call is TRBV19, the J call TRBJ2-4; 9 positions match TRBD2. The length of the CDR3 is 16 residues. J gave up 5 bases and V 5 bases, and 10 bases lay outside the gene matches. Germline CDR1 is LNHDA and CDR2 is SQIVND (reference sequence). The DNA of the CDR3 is TGTGCCAGTAGTCCCCGAGCGGGAGGAGGAGAAAACATTCAGTACTTC. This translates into CASSPRAGGGENIQYF.

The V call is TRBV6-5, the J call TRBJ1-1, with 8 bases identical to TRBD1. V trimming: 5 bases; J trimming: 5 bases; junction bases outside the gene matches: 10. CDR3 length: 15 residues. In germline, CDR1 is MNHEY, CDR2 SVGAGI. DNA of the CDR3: TGTGCCAGCAGTCTATCGACAGGGGTGGCTACTGAAGCTTTCTTT. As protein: CASSLSTGVATEAFF.

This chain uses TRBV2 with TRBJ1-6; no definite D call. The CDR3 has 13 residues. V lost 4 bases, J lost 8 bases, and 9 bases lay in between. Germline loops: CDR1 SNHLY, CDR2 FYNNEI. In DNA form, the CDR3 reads TGTGCCAGCAGTGTTAATAGTTATTCACCCCTCCACTTT. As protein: CASSVNSYSPLHF. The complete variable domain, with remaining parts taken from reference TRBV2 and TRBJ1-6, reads EPEVTQTPSHQVTQMGQEVILRCVPISNHLYFYWYRQILGQKVEFLVSFYNNEISEKSEIFDDQFSVERPDGSNFTLKIRSTKLEDSAMYFCASSVNSYSPLHFGNGTRLTVT.

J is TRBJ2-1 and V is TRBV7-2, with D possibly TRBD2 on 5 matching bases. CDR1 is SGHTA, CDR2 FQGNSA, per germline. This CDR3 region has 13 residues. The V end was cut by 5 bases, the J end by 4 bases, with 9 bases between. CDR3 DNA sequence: TGTGCCAGCAGCACCGGGATTTACAATGAGCAGTTCTTC. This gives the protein CASSTGIYNEQFF.

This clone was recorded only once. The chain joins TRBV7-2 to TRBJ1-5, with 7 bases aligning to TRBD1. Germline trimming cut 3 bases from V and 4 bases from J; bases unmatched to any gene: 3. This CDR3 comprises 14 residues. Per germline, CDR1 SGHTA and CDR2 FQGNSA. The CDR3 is CASSFGQENQPQHF. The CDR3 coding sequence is TGTGCCAGCAGCTTCGGACAGGAAAATCAGCCCCAGCATTTT.

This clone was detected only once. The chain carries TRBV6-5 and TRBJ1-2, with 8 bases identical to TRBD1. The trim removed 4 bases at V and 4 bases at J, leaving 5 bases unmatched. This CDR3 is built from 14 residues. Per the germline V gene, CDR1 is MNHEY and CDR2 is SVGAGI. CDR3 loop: CASSLTGGLYGYTF. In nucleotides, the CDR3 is TGTGCCAGCAGTTTAACAGGGGGGCTCTATGGCTACACCTTC.

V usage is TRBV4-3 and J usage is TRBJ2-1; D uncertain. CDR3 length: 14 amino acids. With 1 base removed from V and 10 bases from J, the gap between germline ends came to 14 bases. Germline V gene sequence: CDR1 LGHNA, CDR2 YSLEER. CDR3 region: CASSQVESFGEQFF. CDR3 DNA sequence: TGCGCCAGCAGCCAAGTGGAGAGCTTCGGGGAGCAGTTCTTC.

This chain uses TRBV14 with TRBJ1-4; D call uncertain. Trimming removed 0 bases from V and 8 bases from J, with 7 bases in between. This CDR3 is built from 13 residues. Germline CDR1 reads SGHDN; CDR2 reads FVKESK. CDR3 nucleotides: TGTGCCAGCAGCCAAGAATTGAGGGAAAAACTGTTTTTT. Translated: CASSQELREKLFF.

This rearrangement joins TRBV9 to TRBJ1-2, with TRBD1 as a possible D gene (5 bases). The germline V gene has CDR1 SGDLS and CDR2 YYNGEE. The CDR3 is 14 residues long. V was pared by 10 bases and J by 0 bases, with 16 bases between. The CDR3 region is CALRGDSPNYGYTF. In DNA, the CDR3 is TGTGCCCTTAGGGGCGACAGCCCTAACTATGGCTACACCTTC.

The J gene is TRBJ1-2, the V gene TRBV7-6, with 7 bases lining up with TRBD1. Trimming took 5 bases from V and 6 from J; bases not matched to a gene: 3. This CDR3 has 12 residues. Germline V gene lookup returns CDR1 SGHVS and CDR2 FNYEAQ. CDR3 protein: CASSPGTDGYTF. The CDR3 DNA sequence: TGTGCCAGCAGCCCTGGGACAGATGGCTACACCTTC.

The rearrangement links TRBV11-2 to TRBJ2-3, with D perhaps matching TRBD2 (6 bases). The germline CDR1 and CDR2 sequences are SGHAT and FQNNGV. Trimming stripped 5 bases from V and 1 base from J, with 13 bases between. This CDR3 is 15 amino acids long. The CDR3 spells CASSRLGIGTDTQYF. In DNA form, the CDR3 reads TGTGCCAGCAGCCGACTAGGGATTGGCACAGATACGCAGTATTTT.

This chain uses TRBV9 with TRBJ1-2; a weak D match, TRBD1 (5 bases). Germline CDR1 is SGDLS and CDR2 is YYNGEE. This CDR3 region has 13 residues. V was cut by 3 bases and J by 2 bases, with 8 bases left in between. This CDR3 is CASSADSNYGYTF. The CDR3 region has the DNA TGTGCCAGCAGCGCCGACAGCAACTATGGCTACACCTTC. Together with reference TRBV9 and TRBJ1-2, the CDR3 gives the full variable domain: DSGVTQTPKHLITATGQRVTLRCSPRSGDLSVYWYQQSLDQGLQFLIQYYNGEERAKGNILERFSAQQFPDLHSELNLSSLELGDSALYFCASSADSNYGYTFGSGTRLTVV.

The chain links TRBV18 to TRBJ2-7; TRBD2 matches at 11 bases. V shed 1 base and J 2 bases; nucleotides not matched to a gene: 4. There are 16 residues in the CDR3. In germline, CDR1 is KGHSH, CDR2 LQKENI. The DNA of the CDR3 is TGTGCCAGCTCACCACTAGTACTAGCGGGGGCCTACGAGCAGTACTTC. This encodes CASSPLVLAGAYEQYF.

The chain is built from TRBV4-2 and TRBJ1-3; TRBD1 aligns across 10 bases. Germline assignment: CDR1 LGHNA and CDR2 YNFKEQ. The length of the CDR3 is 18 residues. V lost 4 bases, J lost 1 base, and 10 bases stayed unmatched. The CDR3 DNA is TGTGCCAGCAGCCCCCAGACAGGGGGCATTGGGTCTGGAAACACCATATATTTT. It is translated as CASSPQTGGIGSGNTIYF.

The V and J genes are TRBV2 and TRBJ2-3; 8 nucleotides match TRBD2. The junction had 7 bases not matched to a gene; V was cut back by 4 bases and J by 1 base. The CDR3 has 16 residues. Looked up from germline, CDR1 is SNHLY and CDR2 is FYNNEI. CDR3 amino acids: CASSVGLAARTDTQYF. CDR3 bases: TGTGCCAGCAGTGTCGGACTAGCTGCTCGCACAGATACGCAGTATTTT.

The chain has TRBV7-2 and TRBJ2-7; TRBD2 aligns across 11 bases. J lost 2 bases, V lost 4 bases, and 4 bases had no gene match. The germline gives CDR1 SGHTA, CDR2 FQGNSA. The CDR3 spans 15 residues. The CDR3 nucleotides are TGTGCCAGCAGCTCTCTAGCGGGGGGAGCCTACGAGCAGTACTTC. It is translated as CASSSLAGGAYEQYF.

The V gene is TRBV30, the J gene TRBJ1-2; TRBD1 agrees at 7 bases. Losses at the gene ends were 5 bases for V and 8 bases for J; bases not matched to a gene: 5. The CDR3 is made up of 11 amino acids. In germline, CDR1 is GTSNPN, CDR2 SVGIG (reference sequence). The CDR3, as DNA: TGTGCCTGGGCCACAGGGGTCGGCTACACCTTC. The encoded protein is CAWATGVGYTF.

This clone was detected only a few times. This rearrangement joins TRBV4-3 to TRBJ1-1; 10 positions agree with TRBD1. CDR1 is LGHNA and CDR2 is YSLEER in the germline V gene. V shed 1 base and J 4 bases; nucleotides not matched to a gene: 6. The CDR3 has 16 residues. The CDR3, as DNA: TGCGCCAGCAGCCAAGGGACTGGGACAGGGGTCACTGAAGCTTTCTTT. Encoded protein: CASSQGTGTGVTEAFF.